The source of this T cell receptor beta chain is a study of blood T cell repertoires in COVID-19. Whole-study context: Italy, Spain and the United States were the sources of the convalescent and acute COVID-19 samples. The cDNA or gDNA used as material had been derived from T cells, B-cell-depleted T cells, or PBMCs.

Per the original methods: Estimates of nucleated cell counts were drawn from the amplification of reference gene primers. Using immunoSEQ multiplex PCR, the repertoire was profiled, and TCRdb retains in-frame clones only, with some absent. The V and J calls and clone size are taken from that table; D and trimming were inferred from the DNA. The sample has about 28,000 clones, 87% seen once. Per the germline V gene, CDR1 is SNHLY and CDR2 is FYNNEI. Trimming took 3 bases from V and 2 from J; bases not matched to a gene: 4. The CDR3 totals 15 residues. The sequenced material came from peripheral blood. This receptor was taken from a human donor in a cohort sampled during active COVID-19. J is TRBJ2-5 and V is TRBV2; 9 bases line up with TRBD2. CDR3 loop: CASSDPSGAQETQYF. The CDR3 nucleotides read TGTGCCAGCAGTGACCCTAGCGGGGCACAAGAGACCCAGTACTTC.